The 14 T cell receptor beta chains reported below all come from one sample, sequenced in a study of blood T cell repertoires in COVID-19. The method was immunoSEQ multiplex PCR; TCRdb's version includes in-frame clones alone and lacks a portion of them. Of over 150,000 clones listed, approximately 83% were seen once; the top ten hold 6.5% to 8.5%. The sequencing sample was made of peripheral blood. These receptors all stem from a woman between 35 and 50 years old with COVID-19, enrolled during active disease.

The CDR3 sequence is CASSSLGQYGYTF. Here the CDR3 DNA reads TGTGCCAGCAGTAGCCTAGGACAGTATGGCTACACCTTC. J is TRBJ1-2 and V is TRBV27; tentatively, D is TRBD1 (6 bases). This CDR3 is built from 13 residues. Germline V lookup: CDR1 MNHEY, CDR2 SMNVEV (reference sequence). Trimming left V 5 bases short and J 5 bases short, with 12 bases between.

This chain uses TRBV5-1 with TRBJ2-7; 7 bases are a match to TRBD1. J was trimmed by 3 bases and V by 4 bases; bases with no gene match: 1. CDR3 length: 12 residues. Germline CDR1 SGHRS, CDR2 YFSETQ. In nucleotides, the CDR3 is TGCGCCAGCAGCGGACAGGACTACGAGCAGTACTTC. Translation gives CASSGQDYEQYF.

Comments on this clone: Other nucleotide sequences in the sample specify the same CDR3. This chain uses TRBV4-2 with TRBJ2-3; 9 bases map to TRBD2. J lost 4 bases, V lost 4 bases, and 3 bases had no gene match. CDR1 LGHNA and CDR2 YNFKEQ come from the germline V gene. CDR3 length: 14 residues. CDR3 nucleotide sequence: TGTGCCAGCAGCCCCCGGACTAGCGCAGATACGCAGTATTTT. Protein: CASSPRTSADTQYF.

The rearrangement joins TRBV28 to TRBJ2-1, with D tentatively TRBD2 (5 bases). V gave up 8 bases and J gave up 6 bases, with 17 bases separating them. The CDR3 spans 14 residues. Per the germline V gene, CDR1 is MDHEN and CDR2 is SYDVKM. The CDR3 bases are TGTGCCAGCCCCGCCGAGGGTCTCCTCAATGAGCAGTTCTTC. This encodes CASPAEGLLNEQFF. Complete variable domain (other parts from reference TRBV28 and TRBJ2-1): DVKVTQSSRYLVKRTGEKVFLECVQDMDHENMFWYRQDPGLGLRLIYFSYDVKMKEKGDIPEGYSVSREKKERFSLILESASTNQTSMYLCASPAEGLLNEQFFGPGTRLTVL.

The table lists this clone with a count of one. Here the CDR3 DNA reads TGTGCCAGCAGCGAGGAGACAGGGCTGGAGACTGAAGCTTTCTTT. Its protein is CASSEETGLETEAFF. The rearrangement uses TRBV7-9 and TRBJ1-1; 7 positions match TRBD1. Germline V CDR1 and CDR2: SEHNR, FQNEAQ (reference sequence). CDR3 length: 15 amino acids. J gave up 5 bases and V 5 bases, and 11 bases lay outside the gene matches.

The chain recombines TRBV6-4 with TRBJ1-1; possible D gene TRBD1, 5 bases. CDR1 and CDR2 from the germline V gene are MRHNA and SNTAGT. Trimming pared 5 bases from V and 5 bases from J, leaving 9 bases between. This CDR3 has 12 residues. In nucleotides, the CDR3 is TGTGCCAGCAGTAATCGGGGGACTGAAGCTTTCTTT. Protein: CASSNRGTEAFF.

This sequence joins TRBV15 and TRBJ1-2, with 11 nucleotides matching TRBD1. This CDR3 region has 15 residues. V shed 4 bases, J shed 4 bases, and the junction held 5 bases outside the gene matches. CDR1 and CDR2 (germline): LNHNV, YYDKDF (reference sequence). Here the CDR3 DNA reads TGTGCCACCAGCACAGGACAGGGGGCGAGCTATGGCTACACCTTC. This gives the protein CATSTGQGASYGYTF.

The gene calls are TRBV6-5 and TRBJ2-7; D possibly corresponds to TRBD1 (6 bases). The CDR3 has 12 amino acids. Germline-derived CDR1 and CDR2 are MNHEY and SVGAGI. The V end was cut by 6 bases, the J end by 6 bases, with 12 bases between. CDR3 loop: CASRRGSIEQYF. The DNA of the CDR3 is TGTGCCAGCAGGAGGGGGTCAATCGAGCAGTACTTC.

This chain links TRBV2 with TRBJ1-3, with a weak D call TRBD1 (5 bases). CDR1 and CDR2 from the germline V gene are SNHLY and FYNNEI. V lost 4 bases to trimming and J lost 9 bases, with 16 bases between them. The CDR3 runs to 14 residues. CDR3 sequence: CASSAVRGERTIYF. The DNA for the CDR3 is TGTGCCAGCAGTGCGGTCCGGGGGGAGCGCACCATATATTTT.

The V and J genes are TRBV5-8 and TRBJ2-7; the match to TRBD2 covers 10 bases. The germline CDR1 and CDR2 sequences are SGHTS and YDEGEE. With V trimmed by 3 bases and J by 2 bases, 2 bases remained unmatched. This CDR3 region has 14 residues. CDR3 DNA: TGTGCCAGCAGCTGGACTAGCGGCGCCTACGAGCAGTACTTC. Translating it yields CASSWTSGAYEQYF.

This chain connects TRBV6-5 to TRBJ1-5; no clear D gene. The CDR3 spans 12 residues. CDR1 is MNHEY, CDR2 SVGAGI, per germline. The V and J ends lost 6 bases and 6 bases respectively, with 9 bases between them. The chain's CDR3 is CASRNGVQPQHF. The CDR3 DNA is TGTGCCAGCAGAAACGGGGTTCAGCCCCAGCATTTT.

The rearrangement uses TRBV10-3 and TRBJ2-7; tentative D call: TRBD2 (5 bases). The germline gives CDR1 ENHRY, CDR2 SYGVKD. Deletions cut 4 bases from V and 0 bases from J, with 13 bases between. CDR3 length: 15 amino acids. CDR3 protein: CAISARRHFSYEQYF. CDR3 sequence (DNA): TGTGCCATCAGTGCCCGGAGGCATTTCTCCTACGAGCAGTACTTC.

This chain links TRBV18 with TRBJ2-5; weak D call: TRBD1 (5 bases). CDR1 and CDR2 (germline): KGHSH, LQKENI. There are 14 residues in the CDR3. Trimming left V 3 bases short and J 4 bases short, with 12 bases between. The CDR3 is CASSPQGFLETQYF. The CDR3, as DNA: TGTGCCAGCTCACCCCAGGGATTTCTAGAGACCCAGTACTTC.

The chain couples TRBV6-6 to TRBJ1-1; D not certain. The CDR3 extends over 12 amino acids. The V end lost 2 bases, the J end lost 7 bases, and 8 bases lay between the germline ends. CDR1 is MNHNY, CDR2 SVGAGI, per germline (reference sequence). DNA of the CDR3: TGTGCCAGCAGTTACGGCGGAAATGAAGCTTTCTTT. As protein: CASSYGGNEAFF.